This TCR beta chain was identified in a study of T-cell memory formation after mild COVID-19. TCRdb itself ran the 5' RACE reads through MiXCR, one entry per CDR3 protein. The sample has approximately 490,000 distinct CDR3 sequences, roughly 20% seen once. Notes on this clonotype: Compared with germline, one end of the junction differs, possibly owing to a read error.

The CDR3 sequence is 16 residues long. The TCR originated in an adult woman who had mild COVID-19 (a few samples of this study predate the infection). Cell type and time point are not known. The source material was PBMCs or a T cell subset sorted from them (not recorded which). The chain combines TRBV12-3 or TRBV12-4 with TRBJ2-3, with D perhaps given as TRBD1 or TRBD2 (5 bases each). The CDR3 region is CASRSFGTSFTDTQYF. The CDR3 DNA reads TGTGCCAGCAGAAGCTTCGGGACCTCTTTCACAGACACGCAGTATTTT.